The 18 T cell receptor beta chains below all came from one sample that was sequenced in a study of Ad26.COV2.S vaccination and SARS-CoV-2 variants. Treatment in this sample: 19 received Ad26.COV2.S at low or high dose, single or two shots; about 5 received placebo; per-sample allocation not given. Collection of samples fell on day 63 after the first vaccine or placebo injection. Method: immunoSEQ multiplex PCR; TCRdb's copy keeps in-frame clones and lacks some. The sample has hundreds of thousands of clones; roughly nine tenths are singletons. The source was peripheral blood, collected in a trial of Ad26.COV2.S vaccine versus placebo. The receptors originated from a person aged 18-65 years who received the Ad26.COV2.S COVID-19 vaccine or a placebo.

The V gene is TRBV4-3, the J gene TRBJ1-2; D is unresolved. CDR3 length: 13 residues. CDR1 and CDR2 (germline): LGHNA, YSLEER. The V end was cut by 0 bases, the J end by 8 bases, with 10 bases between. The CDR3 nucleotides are TGCGCCAGCAGCCAAGAAGCAAGTCGGGGCTACACCTTC. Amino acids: CASSQEASRGYTF.

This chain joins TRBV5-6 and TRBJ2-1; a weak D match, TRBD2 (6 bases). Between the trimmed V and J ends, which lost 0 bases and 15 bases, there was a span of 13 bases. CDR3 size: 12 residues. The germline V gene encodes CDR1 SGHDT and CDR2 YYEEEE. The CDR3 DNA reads TGTGCCAGCAGCTTGGGTAGGGGAGGTCGGTTCTTC. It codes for CASSLGRGGRFF.

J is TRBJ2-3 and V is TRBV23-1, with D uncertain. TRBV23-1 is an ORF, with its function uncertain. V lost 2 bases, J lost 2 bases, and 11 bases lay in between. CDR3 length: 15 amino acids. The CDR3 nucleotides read TGCGCCAGCAGTCAACCGAGAGAGGTCACAGATACGCAGTATTTT. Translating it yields CASSQPREVTDTQYF.

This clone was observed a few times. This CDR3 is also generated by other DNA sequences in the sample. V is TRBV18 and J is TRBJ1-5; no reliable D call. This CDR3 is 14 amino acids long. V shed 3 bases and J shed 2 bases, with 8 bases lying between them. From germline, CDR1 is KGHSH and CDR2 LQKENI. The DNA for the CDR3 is TGTGCCAGCTCACCCACGGATGGCAATCAGCCCCAGCATTTT. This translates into CASSPTDGNQPQHF.

In DNA form, the CDR3 reads TGTGCCAGCAGCTCCTCTCGGGCCCAAGAGACCCAGTACTTC. Residues: CASSSSRAQETQYF. The gene calls are TRBV4-2 and TRBJ2-5; D unresolved. V was cut by 5 bases and J by 1 base, with 11 bases left in between. CDR3 length: 14 residues. The germline gives CDR1 LGHNA, CDR2 YNFKEQ.

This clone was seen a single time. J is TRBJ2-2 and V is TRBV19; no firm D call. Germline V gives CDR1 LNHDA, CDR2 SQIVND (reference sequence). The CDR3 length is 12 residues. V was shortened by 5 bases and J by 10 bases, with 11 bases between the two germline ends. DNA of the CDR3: TGTGCCAGTAGTCAGTCCGCCGAGGAGCTGTTTTTT. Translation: CASSQSAEELFF.

The CDR3 protein is CASSLDADGADTQYF. CDR3 DNA: TGTGCCAGCAGCTTAGATGCAGACGGGGCAGATACGCAGTATTTT. The chain combines TRBV11-2 with TRBJ2-3; D perhaps matches TRBD2 (5 bases). The CDR3 loop spans 15 amino acids. Trimming took 0 bases from V and 4 from J, leaving 11 bases between them. Germline loops: CDR1 SGHAT, CDR2 FQNNGV.

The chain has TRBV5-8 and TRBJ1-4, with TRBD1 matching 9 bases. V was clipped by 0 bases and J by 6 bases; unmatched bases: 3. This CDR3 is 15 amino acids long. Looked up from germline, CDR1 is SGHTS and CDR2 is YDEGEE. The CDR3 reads CASSLAGTGYEKLFF. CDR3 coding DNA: TGTGCCAGCAGCTTGGCCGGGACAGGGTATGAAAAACTGTTTTTT.

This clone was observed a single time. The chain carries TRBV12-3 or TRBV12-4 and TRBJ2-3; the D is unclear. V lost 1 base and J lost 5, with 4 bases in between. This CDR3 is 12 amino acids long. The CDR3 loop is CASSLDGDTQYF. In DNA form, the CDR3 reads TGTGCCAGCAGTTTAGACGGAGATACGCAGTATTTT.

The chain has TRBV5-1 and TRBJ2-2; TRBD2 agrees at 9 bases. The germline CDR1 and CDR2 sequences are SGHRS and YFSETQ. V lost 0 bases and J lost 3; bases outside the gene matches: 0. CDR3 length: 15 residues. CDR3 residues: CASSLVAGDTGELFF. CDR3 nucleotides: TGCGCCAGCAGCTTGGTAGCGGGGGACACCGGGGAGCTGTTTTTT.

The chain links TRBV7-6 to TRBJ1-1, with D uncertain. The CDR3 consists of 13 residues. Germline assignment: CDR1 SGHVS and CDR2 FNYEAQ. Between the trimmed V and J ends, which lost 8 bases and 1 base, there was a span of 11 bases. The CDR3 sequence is CASSGGENTEAFF. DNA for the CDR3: TGTGCCAGCTCAGGTGGGGAGAACACTGAAGCTTTCTTT.

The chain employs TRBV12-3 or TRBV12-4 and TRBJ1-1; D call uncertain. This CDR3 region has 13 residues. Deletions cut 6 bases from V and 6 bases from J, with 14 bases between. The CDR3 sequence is CASSPISRSEAFF. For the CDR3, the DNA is TGTGCCAGCAGCCCTATAAGCAGATCTGAAGCTTTCTTT.

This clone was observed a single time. The CDR3 is CASSLWGGASGYTF. The CDR3 DNA is TGTGCCAGCAGTTTATGGGGTGGGGCGAGTGGCTACACCTTC. The chain employs TRBV28 and TRBJ1-2; a possible D gene is TRBD1 (5 bases). The germline V gene encodes CDR1 MDHEN and CDR2 SYDVKM. V was clipped by 0 bases and J by 7 bases, with 12 bases between them. The CDR3 totals 14 residues.

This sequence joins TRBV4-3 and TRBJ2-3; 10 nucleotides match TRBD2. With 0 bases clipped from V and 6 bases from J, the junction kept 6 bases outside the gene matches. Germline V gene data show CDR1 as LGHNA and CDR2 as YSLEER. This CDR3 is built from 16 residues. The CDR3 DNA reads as TGCGCCAGCAGCCAAGATCTAGCGGGAGCCTCTGATACGCAGTATTTT. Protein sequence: CASSQDLAGASDTQYF.

DNA of the CDR3: TGTGCCAGTAGTCTTTGGCGGCAGCCCCAGCATTTT. This gives the protein CASSLWRQPQHF. The chain links TRBV19 to TRBJ1-5; D is ambiguous. The CDR3 is 12 residues long. Trimming took off 5 bases at V and 7 bases at J, with 9 bases between the two ends. Germline loops: CDR1 LNHDA, CDR2 SQIVND (reference sequence).

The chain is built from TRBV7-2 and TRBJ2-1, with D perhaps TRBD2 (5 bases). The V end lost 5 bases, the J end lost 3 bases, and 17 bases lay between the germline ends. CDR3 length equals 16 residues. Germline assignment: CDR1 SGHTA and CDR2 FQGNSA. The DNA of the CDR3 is TGTGCCAGCAGCGCCCAAGCAGCGGCTGGCTACAATGAGCAGTTCTTC. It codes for CASSAQAAAGYNEQFF.

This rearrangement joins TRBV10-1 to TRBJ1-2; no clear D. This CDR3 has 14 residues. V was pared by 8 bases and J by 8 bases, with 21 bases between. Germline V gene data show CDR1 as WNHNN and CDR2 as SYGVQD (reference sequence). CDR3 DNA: TGCGCCAGCGGGTGTGGCAGGCTTAAAACAGGCTACACCTTC. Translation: CASGCGRLKTGYTF.

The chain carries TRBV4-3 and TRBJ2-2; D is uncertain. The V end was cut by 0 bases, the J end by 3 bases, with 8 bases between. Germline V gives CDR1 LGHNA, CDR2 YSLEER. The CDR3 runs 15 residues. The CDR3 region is CASSQESWDTGELFF. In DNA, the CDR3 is TGCGCCAGCAGCCAAGAAAGTTGGGACACCGGGGAGCTGTTTTTT.